The rows below give T cell receptor beta chains drawn from one sample of a study of blood T cell repertoires in COVID-19. Measured with immunoSEQ multiplex PCR; TCRdb has only the in-frame clones, and not every one. The sample has 250,000 or so clones; nearly 95% are singletons. The material sequenced was peripheral blood. These receptors were collected from a man aged 25-45 years with COVID-19, enrolled during active disease. The conserved cysteine and the conserved F or W are not part of the CDR3 here. Where a row states a size, it is once, few, many or the class of an expanded clone; other rows omit it.

V	size	J	CDR3
TRBV5-1	-	TRBJ2-7	ASSLSTGLQAYEQY
TRBV10-1	-	TRBJ2-3	ASSEAGVDTQY
TRBV24-1	-	TRBJ2-3	ATSDPTSGGEDTQY
TRBV12-3/TRBV12-4	-	TRBJ1-4	ASSFGVPEKLF
TRBV7-3	once	TRBJ2-3	ASSARLAGTDTQY
TRBV3-1/TRBV3-2	-	TRBJ1-3	ASSQVGRGLFGNTIY
TRBV12-5	-	TRBJ1-5	ASGLGQEPYQPQH
TRBV10-3	-	TRBJ1-3	AISLLGQGNTIY
TRBV30	-	TRBJ2-1	AWSGTRLITYNEQF
TRBV18	-	TRBJ1-1	ASSPTTGALNTEAF
TRBV25-1	-	TRBJ1-2	ASSEWKGQGVGYT
TRBV10-1	few	TRBJ2-2	ASSESRPGANTGELF
TRBV9	-	TRBJ1-1	ASSASSTVGTEAF
TRBV11-2	-	TRBJ2-3	ASSPPRGTDTQY
TRBV6-1	once	TRBJ2-7	ASSEIGTQISYEQY
TRBV4-1	-	TRBJ2-7	ASSQERGTYEQY
TRBV5-1	-	TRBJ1-1	ASSAHRGVRTEAF
TRBV2	-	TRBJ1-5	ASRKTGDQPQH
TRBV27	-	TRBJ1-1	ASSLFPGQILNTEAF
TRBV11-1	-	TRBJ2-7	ASSSTGNTREQY
TRBV24-1	-	TRBJ1-2	ATGTGHGYT
TRBV28	-	TRBJ1-1	ASSESSGTEAF
TRBV30	-	TRBJ1-5	AWSVRGSGNQPQH
TRBV7-9	-	TRBJ1-2	ASSSQGAVNYGYT
TRBV6-1	-	TRBJ2-2	ASSEDRGRAGELF
TRBV6-5	-	TRBJ2-1	ASSRGGAIHEQF
TRBV5-5	-	TRBJ1-2	ASSPNHMLTIHP
TRBV11-1	-	TRBJ2-7	ASSETGGGSYEQY
TRBV5-1	few	TRBJ1-1	ASSLDRGNTEAF
TRBV15	-	TRBJ2-7	ATSPRGDSYEQY
TRBV30	-	TRBJ2-1	AWRQGARNEQF
TRBV10-3	-	TRBJ1-1	AISDRDRGGTEAF
TRBV25-1	-	TRBJ2-7	ASTGQGMGSEQY
TRBV6-5	-	TRBJ2-7	ASNTGFSYEQY
TRBV2	once	TRBJ1-2	ASSEAEVQMYGYT
TRBV9	-	TRBJ2-5	ASSAHGTSGVGETQY
TRBV7-9	-	TRBJ2-7	ASSLLRTGGFLYEQY
TRBV6-5	-	TRBJ1-5	ASQKAGGNQPQH
TRBV27	-	TRBJ2-5	ASSYGAEETQY
TRBV9	once	TRBJ2-2	ASSVVSTGELF
TRBV9	-	TRBJ1-4	ASSAPDLNEKLF
TRBV4-1	-	TRBJ2-3	ASSRTSGLSTDTQY
TRBV3-1/TRBV3-2	-	TRBJ1-6	ASSRTGGNFGSPLH
TRBV30	-	TRBJ1-6	AWKGGGSYNSPLH
TRBV2	once	TRBJ1-1	ASRDTENTEAF
TRBV29-1	-	TRBJ1-1	SVDRGTEAF
TRBV25-1	-	TRBJ1-4	ASSEYFGTGYEKLF
TRBV3-1/TRBV3-2	many	TRBJ1-1	ASSPSDPGSLVMNTEAF
TRBV6-1	-	TRBJ1-6	ASSEDIGDSPLH